The following is a T cell receptor beta chain sequence with its context. This table comes from immunoSEQ multiplex PCR, and its TCRdb copy is limited to in-frame clones, with some not included. In the table there are about 99,000 clones, 85% to 95% of which are singletons. These data come from a study of T cell changes during pregnancy in multiple sclerosis. Germline V gene data show CDR1 as SGHAT and CDR2 as FQNNGV. V lost 4 bases, J lost 3 bases, and 3 bases stayed unmatched. CDR3 size: 14 residues. The V gene is TRBV11-2, the J gene TRBJ2-5; 9 bases are shared with TRBD2. The starting material was peripheral blood, obtained after pregnancy. This receptor was taken from a female donor with multiple sclerosis, enrolled in a pregnancy study. CDR3 in DNA: TGTGCCAGCAGCTGGGCTAGCGGGAAAGAGACCCAGTACTTC. Amino acids: CASSWASGKETQYF.